This TCR beta chain was observed in a study of T cell responses to AZD1222 COVID-19 vaccine. Whole-study findings and limits: At 160-218 and 743-854, vaccine-associated CD4 TCRs were dominant, and they spanned spike. Within unmutated variant regions lay the reported targets of nearly half of spike-specific TCRs. Only a handful of people who got AZD1222 tested seropositive at baseline. Donor demographics were predominantly white British with a female majority; clonal diversity may be underestimated.

This CDR3 is 15 amino acids long. The V and J ends lost 0 bases and 6 bases respectively, with 11 bases between them. CDR1 and CDR2 from the germline V gene are MNHEY and SVGEGT. Here immunoSEQ multiplex PCR was the method, and the copy in TCRdb shows in-frame clones only, minus some. The sample consists of about 140,000 clones, 92% of them appearing once. To note about this clone: As yet, its antigen is unknown.

The sequencing here drew on peripheral blood, taken on day 0 of AZD1222 vaccination. The source is an adult in good health. This sequence joins TRBV6-2 or TRBV6-3 and TRBJ2-2; D is perhaps TRBD1 or TRBD2 (5 bases each). CDR3 loop: CASSYSIGAAGELFF. The CDR3 region has the DNA TGTGCCAGCAGTTACTCTATCGGGGCTGCCGGGGAGCTGTTTTTT.